This is a list of T cell receptor beta chains from one sample in a study of blood T cell repertoires in COVID-19. TCRdb keeps only in-frame clones here, not all; method: immunoSEQ multiplex PCR. The data hold about 270,000 clones, with approximately 82% observed a single time. The material sequenced was peripheral blood. The receptors shown here come from a man at least 80 years old with acute or convalescent COVID-19. Each CDR3 is given with its conserved first and last residue. The order of the fields is J gene, D gene, V gene, clone size, CDR3 DNA, CDR3 protein. The D gene is left open where the match is weak. Clone size is given for some rows only: seen once, a few or many times, or a class if the clone is expanded.

TRBJ2-7,-,TRBV30,-,TGTGCCTGGAGTGCTTGGCGGAATCCCTACGAGCAGTACTTC,CAWSAWRNPYEQYF
TRBJ1-5,-,TRBV20-1,-,TGCAGTGCTAGTGCAGGGCTCCAACCGAGCAATCAGCCCCAGCATTTT,CSASAGLQPSNQPQHF
TRBJ2-6,TRBD2,TRBV4-1,-,TGCGCCAGCAGCAAAGAAGTTCCTAGCGGGAGAGGGGCTGGGGCCAACGTCCTGACTTTC,CASSKEVPSGRGAGANVLTF
TRBJ1-1,-,TRBV5-1,-,TGCGCCAGCAGCGGGGGGGGCCTGGGCACTGAAGCTTTCTTT,CASSGGGLGTEAFF
TRBJ2-3,-,TRBV5-1,-,TGCGCCAGCAGCCTATCAACAACTATCACAGATACGCAGTATTTT,CASSLSTTITDTQYF
TRBJ2-6,-,TRBV5-1,-,TGCGCCAGCAGCGCCCGCACCAACAGGGTTGGGGCCAACGTCCTGACTTTC,CASSARTNRVGANVLTF
TRBJ2-1,TRBD1,TRBV11-2,-,TGTGCCAGCAGCTTAGGCCAGGGGGCCAGCTCCTACAATGAGCAGTTCTTC,CASSLGQGASSYNEQFF
TRBJ1-4,TRBD1,TRBV19,-,TGTGCCAGTAGTACGACAGGGGTTGGAAAACTGTTTTTT,CASSTTGVGKLFF
TRBJ2-5,-,TRBV19,-,TGTGCCAGTAGTCCGGGGACACTGCTCTCCTCTGGGGAGACCCAGTACTTC,CASSPGTLLSSGETQYF
TRBJ2-1,TRBD2,TRBV15,-,TGTGCCACCAGCGCAGCGGGAGGAGGCGATGAGCAGTTCTTC,CATSAAGGGDEQFF
TRBJ2-7,TRBD2,TRBV3-1/TRBV3-2,-,TGTGCCAGCAGCCAAGATGAGCGGGAGAAGTTCTCCTACGAGCAGTACTTC,CASSQDEREKFSYEQYF
TRBJ2-5,TRBD1,TRBV5-1,-,TGCGCCAGCAGCTCACGGACAGGGGGCTCCGAGACCCAGTACTTC,CASSSRTGGSETQYF
TRBJ2-2,TRBD1,TRBV4-1,-,TGCGCCAGCAGCCAAGACAGGGGGAAAGCCGGGGAGCTGTTTTTT,CASSQDRGKAGELFF
TRBJ1-6,-,TRBV3-1/TRBV3-2,few,TGTGCCAGCAGCCACCTCGGGTCCTCCTATTCACCCCTCCACTTT,CASSHLGSSYSPLHF
TRBJ2-2,-,TRBV28,-,TGTGCCAGCAGGACAGGTGCCGGGGAGCTGTTTTTT,CASRTGAGELFF
TRBJ2-1,-,TRBV11-2,-,TGTGCCAGCAGCTTATCCATGCGGGGCGGTGAGCAGTTCTTC,CASSLSMRGGEQFF
TRBJ2-7,TRBD2,TRBV4-2,-,TGTGCCAGCAGCCAAGACACTAGCGGGATCTACGAGCAGTACTTC,CASSQDTSGIYEQYF
TRBJ1-5,-,TRBV2,-,TGTGCCAGCAGTGGCGGTGGAAGCAATCAGCCCCAGCATTTT,CASSGGGSNQPQHF
TRBJ1-5,TRBD1,TRBV7-8,-,TGTGCCAGCAGCTTATTCGGGGACAGGGCTCAGCCCCAGCATTTT,CASSLFGDRAQPQHF
TRBJ1-3,-,TRBV2,-,TGTGCCAGCAGTGCACAAACAGGATTAATCTCTGGAAACACCATATATTTT,CASSAQTGLISGNTIYF
TRBJ2-7,TRBD2,TRBV2,few,TGTGCCAGCAGTGAAAGGGCGGGAGAAACCTACGAGCAGTACTTC,CASSERAGETYEQYF
TRBJ1-1,TRBD1,TRBV6-5,-,TGTGCCAGCAGCTCCGGGACAGGGGTAGCTTTCTTT,CASSSGTGVAFF
TRBJ2-1,TRBD1,TRBV25-1,-,TGTGCCAGCAGTGCCCACAGGGGCAGGTCCTACAATGAGCAGTTCTTC,CASSAHRGRSYNEQFF
TRBJ1-3,TRBD1,TRBV6-7,-,TGTGCCAGCAGTTCGTGTTTGGTGACAGGGTTTTTCTCTGGAAACACCATATATTTT,CASSSCLVTGFFSGNTIYF
TRBJ2-4,-,TRBV5-4,-,TGTGCCAGCAGCTTGAGGCCCACGGGTGATCTAGCCAAAAACATTCAGTACTTC,CASSLRPTGDLAKNIQYF
TRBJ2-2,TRBD2,TRBV5-1,few,TGCGCCAGCAGCTTGACTAGCGGGGGGATGAACACCGGGGAGCTGTTTTTT,CASSLTSGGMNTGELFF
TRBJ2-1,TRBD2,TRBV9,-,TGTGCCAGCAGCATCGGACTAGCTGGTGAGCAGTTCTTC,CASSIGLAGEQFF
TRBJ2-1,-,TRBV14,-,TGTGCCAGCAGCCCGACGGGTAGAGGGAGAGGGAATGAGCAGTTCTTC,CASSPTGRGRGNEQFF
TRBJ2-1,-,TRBV27,-,TGTGCCAGCAGTTTATTCAGCAGTTTGACGGGGTATGAGCAGTTCTTC,CASSLFSSLTGYEQFF
TRBJ1-3,TRBD1,TRBV7-6,-,TGTGCCAGCAGCCCCGGGACAGGGATTAGGTCTGGAAACACCATATATTTT,CASSPGTGIRSGNTIYF
TRBJ2-5,TRBD2,TRBV12-3/TRBV12-4,-,TGTGCCAGCAGCCTGGGACTAGGGGAGACCCAGTACTTC,CASSLGLGETQYF
TRBJ1-6,-,TRBV6-5,once,TGTGCCGCCGTGCAGGGCGCTGGTCGGCCCCTCCACTTT,CAAVQGAGRPLHF
TRBJ1-4,-,TRBV6-5,-,TGTGCCACAGCCTCAGAGGCTAGAAACGAAAAACTGTTTTTT,CATASEARNEKLFF
TRBJ2-1,TRBD2,TRBV5-1,-,TGCGCCAGCCGAACTAGCGGGGATAACAATGAGCAGTTCTTC,CASRTSGDNNEQFF
TRBJ2-7,TRBD1,TRBV7-9,-,TGTGCCAGCAGCTTAGGGGGACAGAGTCGAGAGCAGTACTTC,CASSLGGQSREQYF
TRBJ1-4,-,TRBV7-3,few,TGTGCCAGCAGCTTGGACACCAAAGCAACTAATGAAAAACTGTTTTTT,CASSLDTKATNEKLFF
TRBJ2-1,-,TRBV24-1,-,TGTGCCACCAGTGATTTACCAGGCCACAATGAGCAGTTCTTC,CATSDLPGHNEQFF
TRBJ1-5,-,TRBV4-1,-,TGCGCCAGCAGCCCGGCTGGGACAAACAATCAGCCCCAGCATTTT,CASSPAGTNNQPQHF
TRBJ2-5,TRBD1,TRBV10-2,-,TGCGCCAGCAGTGTACAATCGACAGGGTTTGAGACCCAGTACTTC,CASSVQSTGFETQYF
TRBJ1-3,-,TRBV11-2,-,TGTGCCAGCAGCTTAGACTTCTCTGGAAACACCATATATTTT,CASSLDFSGNTIYF
TRBJ2-7,-,TRBV5-1,-,TGCGCCAGCAGCCCACAGGGTAACTCCTACGAGCAGTACTTC,CASSPQGNSYEQYF
TRBJ2-5,-,TRBV2,few,TGTGCCAGCAGTCCTTACCCCGGGGAGACCCAGTACTTC,CASSPYPGETQYF
TRBJ2-7,-,TRBV29-1,-,TGCAGCGTGGCTTCAGGGTACGAGCAGTACTTC,CSVASGYEQYF
TRBJ1-1,-,TRBV5-1,-,TGCGCCAGCAGCTTCGGCAGGGCGCACACTGAAGCTTTCTTT,CASSFGRAHTEAFF
TRBJ2-7,TRBD1,TRBV6-5,-,TGTGCCAGCGGGGCGGGACAGGCCTACGAGCAGTACTTC,CASGAGQAYEQYF
TRBJ2-1,TRBD2,TRBV10-1,-,TGCGCCAGCAGTGGGGCGAGCGGGGGTAGCTCCTACAATGAGCAGTTCTTC,CASSGASGGSSYNEQFF
TRBJ2-3,-,TRBV24-1,-,TGTGCCACCAGTGTCAGGGATCGGATCGATCGAGATACGCAGTATTTT,CATSVRDRIDRDTQYF